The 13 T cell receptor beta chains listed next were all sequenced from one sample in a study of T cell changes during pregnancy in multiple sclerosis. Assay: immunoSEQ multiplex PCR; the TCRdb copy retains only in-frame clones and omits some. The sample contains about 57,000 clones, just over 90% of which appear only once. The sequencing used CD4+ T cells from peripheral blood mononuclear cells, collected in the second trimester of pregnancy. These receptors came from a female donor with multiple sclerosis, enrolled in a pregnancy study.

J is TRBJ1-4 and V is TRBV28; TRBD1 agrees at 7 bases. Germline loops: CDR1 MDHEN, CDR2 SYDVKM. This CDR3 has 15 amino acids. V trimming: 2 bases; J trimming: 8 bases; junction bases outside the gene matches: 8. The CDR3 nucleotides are TGTGCCAGCAGTTTACCGACAGGGCAGGGAGAAAAACTGTTTTTT. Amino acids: CASSLPTGQGEKLFF.

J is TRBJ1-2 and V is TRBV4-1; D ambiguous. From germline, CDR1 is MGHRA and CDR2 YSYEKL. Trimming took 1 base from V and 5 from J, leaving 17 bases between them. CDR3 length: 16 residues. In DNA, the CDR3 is TGCGCCAGCAGCCAAGGGCACGGCCGACTATTTTATGGCTACACCTTC. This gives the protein CASSQGHGRLFYGYTF.

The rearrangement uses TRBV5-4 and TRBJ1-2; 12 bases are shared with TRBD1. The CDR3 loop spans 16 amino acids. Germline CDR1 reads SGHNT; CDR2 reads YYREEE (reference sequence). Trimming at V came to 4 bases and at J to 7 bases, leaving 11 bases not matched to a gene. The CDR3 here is CASSVGQGALQGGYTF. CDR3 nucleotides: TGTGCCAGCAGCGTGGGACAGGGGGCTCTCCAGGGTGGCTACACCTTC.

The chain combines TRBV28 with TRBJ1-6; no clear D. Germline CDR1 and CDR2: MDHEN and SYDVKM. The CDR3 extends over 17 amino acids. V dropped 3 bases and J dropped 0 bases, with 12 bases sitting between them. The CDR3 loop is CASSLPDKSSYNSPLHF. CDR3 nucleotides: TGTGCCAGCAGTTTGCCCGACAAAAGCTCCTATAATTCACCCCTCCACTTT.

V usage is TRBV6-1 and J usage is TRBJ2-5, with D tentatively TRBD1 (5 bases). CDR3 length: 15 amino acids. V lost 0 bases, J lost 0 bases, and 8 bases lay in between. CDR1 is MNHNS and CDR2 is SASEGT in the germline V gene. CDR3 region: CASSEARTHQETQYF. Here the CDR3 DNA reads TGTGCCAGCAGTGAAGCCCGGACACACCAAGAGACCCAGTACTTC.

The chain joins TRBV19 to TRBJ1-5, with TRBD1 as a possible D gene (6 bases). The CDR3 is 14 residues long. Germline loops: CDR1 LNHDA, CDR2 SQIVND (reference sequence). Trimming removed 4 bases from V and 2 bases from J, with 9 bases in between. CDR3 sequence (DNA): TGTGCCAGTAGTACACAGGGAGGCAATCAGCCCCAGCATTTT. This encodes CASSTQGGNQPQHF.

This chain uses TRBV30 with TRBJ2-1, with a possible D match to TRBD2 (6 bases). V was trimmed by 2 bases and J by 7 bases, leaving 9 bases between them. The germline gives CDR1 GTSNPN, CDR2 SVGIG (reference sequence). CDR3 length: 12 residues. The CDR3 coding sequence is TGTGCCTGGAGTCGACTAGTAAATGAGCAGTTCTTC. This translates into CAWSRLVNEQFF.

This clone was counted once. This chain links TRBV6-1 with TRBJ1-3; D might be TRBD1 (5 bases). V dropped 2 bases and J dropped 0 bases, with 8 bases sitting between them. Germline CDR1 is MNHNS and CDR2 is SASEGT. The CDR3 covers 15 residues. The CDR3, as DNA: TGTGCCAGCAGTGAATGGACACTCTCTGGAAACACCATATATTTT. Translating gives CASSEWTLSGNTIYF.

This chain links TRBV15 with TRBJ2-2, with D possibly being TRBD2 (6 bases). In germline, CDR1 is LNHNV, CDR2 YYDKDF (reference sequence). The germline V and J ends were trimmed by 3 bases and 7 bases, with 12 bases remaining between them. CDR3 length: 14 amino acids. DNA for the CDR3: TGTGCCACCAGCAGGGGGGGACTCAGCGGGGAGCTGTTTTTT. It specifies CATSRGGLSGELFF.

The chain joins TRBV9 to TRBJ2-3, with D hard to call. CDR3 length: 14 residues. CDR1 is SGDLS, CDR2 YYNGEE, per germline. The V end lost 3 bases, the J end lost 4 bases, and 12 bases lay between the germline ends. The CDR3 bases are TGTGCCAGCAGCGCCGACTTAATTCCAGATACGCAGTATTTT. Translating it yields CASSADLIPDTQYF.

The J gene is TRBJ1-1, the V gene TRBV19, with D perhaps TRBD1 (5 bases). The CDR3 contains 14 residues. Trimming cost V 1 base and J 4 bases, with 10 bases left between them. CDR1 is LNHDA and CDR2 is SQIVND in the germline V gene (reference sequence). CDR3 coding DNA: TGTGCCAGTAGTATAGGATCCAGGGCCACTGAAGCTTTCTTT. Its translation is CASSIGSRATEAFF.

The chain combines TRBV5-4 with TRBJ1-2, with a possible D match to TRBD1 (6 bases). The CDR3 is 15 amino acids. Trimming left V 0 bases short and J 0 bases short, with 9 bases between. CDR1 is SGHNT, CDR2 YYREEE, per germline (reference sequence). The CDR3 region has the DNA TGTGCCAGCAGCTTGGCCGACAGGCCTAACTATGGCTACACCTTC. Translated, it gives CASSLADRPNYGYTF.

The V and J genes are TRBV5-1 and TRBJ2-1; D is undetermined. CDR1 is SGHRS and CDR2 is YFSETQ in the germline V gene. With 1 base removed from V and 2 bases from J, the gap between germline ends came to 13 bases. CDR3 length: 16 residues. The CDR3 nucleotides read TGCGCCAGCAGCTTGTCTCTTCTGCGAGCCTACAATGAGCAGTTCTTC. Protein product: CASSLSLLRAYNEQFF.